This record concerns one T cell receptor beta chain sequence. This table comes from immunoSEQ multiplex PCR, and its TCRdb copy is limited to in-frame clones, with some not included. The profile shows around 15,000 clones, 70% to 90% of them singletons. Unmatched junction bases numbered 8, after V lost 5 bases and J lost 3 bases. Germline CDR1 and CDR2: SEHNR and FQNEAQ (reference sequence). This CDR3 has 16 residues. The sample originates from a study of graft-versus-host responses after intestinal transplantation. The TCR comes from a human patient who received an intestinal transplant, so some T cells may come from the graft donor. The sequenced sample was bone marrow, obtained 125 days after intestinal transplantation. The chain links TRBV7-9 to TRBJ2-7, with 12 nucleotides matching TRBD1. CDR3 amino acids: CASSPGTGGSLYEQYF. CDR3 sequence (DNA): TGTGCCAGCAGCCCGGGGACAGGGGGCTCTCTCTACGAGCAGTACTTC.